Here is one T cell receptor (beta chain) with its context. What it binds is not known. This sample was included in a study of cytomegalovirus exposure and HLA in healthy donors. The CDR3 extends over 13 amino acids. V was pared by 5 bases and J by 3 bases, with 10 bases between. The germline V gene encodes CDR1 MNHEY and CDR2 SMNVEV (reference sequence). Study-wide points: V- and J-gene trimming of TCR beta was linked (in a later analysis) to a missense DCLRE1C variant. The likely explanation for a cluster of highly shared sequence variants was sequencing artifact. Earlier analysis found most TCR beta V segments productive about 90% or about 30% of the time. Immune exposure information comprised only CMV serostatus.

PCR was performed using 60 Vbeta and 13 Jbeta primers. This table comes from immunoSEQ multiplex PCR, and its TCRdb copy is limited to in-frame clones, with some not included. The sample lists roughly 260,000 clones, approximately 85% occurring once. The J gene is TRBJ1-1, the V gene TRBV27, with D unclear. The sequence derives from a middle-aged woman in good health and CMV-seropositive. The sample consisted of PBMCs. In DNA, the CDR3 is TGTGCCAGCAGTGCGGTGAGGGACACTGAAGCTTTCTTT. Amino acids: CASSAVRDTEAFF.